A single sample gave rise to the 13 T cell receptor beta chains below, sequenced in a study of cytomegalovirus exposure and HLA in healthy donors. With 60 Vbeta and 13 Jbeta primers, the PCR was carried out. Profiled with immunoSEQ multiplex PCR; TCRdb holds only in-frame clones, not every one. The sample carries under 200,000 clones, around 80% recorded once. The sequencing sample was made of PBMCs. The origin of the receptors is a human donor in good health.

The V and J genes are TRBV2 and TRBJ1-2, with 7 bases identical to TRBD1. This CDR3 comprises 14 residues. Germline loops: CDR1 SNHLY, CDR2 FYNNEI. The V and J ends lost 1 base and 3 bases, in that order; junction bases with no gene match: 2. CDR3 coding DNA: TGTGCCAGCAGTGAAGAGGGGGCGGACTATGGCTACACCTTC. Amino acids: CASSEEGADYGYTF.

The rearrangement uses TRBV4-1 and TRBJ2-3, with D possibly TRBD1 on 7 matching bases. The CDR3 loop spans 17 amino acids. V shed 3 bases and J shed 4 bases, with 20 bases lying between them. The germline V gene encodes CDR1 MGHRA and CDR2 YSYEKL. DNA of the CDR3: TGCGCCAGCAGCCACCCTTCAGGGGGGCAGCTCTCAGATACGCAGTATTTT. Translation: CASSHPSGGQLSDTQYF.

A note on this clone: Different DNA sequences within this sample yield the same CDR3. The chain uses TRBV5-1 and TRBJ2-3, with D unresolved. The germline CDR1 and CDR2 sequences are SGHRS and YFSETQ. Trimming cost V 0 bases and J 1 base, with 6 bases left between them. There are 14 residues in the CDR3. CDR3 nucleotides: TGCGCCAGCAGCTTGGTAACGGGCACAGATACGCAGTATTTT. Residues: CASSLVTGTDTQYF.

The chain has TRBV9 and TRBJ1-5; D not certain. The ends were cut back, 2 bases at V and 0 bases at J, with 9 bases in the middle. CDR1 SGDLS and CDR2 YYNGEE come from the germline V gene. This CDR3 is 15 amino acids long. CDR3 residues: CASSVAGFSNQPQHF. CDR3 coding DNA: TGTGCCAGCAGCGTGGCCGGGTTTAGCAATCAGCCCCAGCATTTT.

J is TRBJ1-2 and V is TRBV7-9; D ambiguous. The V and J ends lost 4 bases and 4 bases respectively, with 7 bases between them. CDR3 length: 12 amino acids. The V gene's germline CDR1 is SEHNR and CDR2 FQNEAQ (reference sequence). CDR3 sequence: CASSSNFYGYTF. The CDR3 DNA follows: TGTGCCAGCAGCTCAAACTTCTATGGCTACACCTTC.

This sequence joins TRBV4-1 and TRBJ1-6, with 8 bases that match TRBD1. The germline V gene has CDR1 MGHRA and CDR2 YSYEKL. The length of the CDR3 is 17 residues. The trim removed 0 bases at V and 8 bases at J, leaving 9 bases unmatched. The CDR3 loop reads CASSQDPRGQNYSPLHF. CDR3 nucleotides: TGCGCCAGCAGCCAAGATCCCAGGGGGCAGAATTATTCACCCCTCCACTTT.

The rearrangement uses TRBV25-1 and TRBJ1-2, with unresolved D. CDR3 length: 14 residues. The germline CDR1 and CDR2 sequences are MGHDK and SYGVNS. V was clipped by 2 bases and J by 6 bases, with 13 bases between them. DNA for the CDR3: TGTGCCAGCAGTGAACTGGGAGGTGGCGATGGCTACACCTTC. Its translation: CASSELGGGDGYTF.

DNA for the CDR3: TGTGCCAGCACCGACGGGAGGCCGGCAACAGATACGCAGTATTTT. This encodes CASTDGRPATDTQYF. J is TRBJ2-3 and V is TRBV5-8; 7 bases fit TRBD2. J was trimmed by 3 bases and V by 6 bases; bases with no gene match: 10. Germline V gene sequence: CDR1 SGHTS, CDR2 YDEGEE. This CDR3 comprises 15 residues.

The chain links TRBV7-9 to TRBJ2-1; 9 positions agree with TRBD2. In germline, CDR1 is SEHNR, CDR2 FQNEAQ (reference sequence). The J segment lost 4 bases and the V segment lost 3 bases, leaving 4 bases of the junction unmatched. The CDR3 extends over 15 amino acids. CDR3 in DNA: TGTGCCAGCAGCTTGGCGGGGGGGTTTTACAATGAGCAGTTCTTC. Translated: CASSLAGGFYNEQFF.

V is TRBV6-6 and J is TRBJ1-4; D uncertain. The germline CDR1 and CDR2 sequences are MNHNY and SVGAGI (reference sequence). The ends were cut back, 5 bases at V and 8 bases at J, with 21 bases in the middle. The CDR3 has 16 residues. CDR3 residues: CASSPLAQLAVEKLFF. As DNA, the CDR3 is TGTGCCAGCAGTCCCCTCGCCCAATTAGCTGTAGAAAAACTGTTTTTT.

This clone was counted a few times. The chain's CDR3 is CASSFGTGGGREQYF. The CDR3 DNA sequence: TGCGCCAGCAGCTTTGGGACAGGGGGTGGACGCGAGCAGTACTTC. The chain employs TRBV5-1 and TRBJ2-7, with TRBD1 matching over 11 bases. Germline V CDR1 and CDR2: SGHRS, YFSETQ. Unmatched junction bases numbered 7, after V lost 2 bases and J lost 6 bases. The length of the CDR3 is 15 residues.

The J gene is TRBJ2-7, the V gene TRBV7-8; TRBD1 is a possible D gene (6 bases). Germline CDR1 is SGHVS and CDR2 is FQNEAQ. The germline V and J ends were trimmed by 6 bases and 7 bases, with 31 bases remaining between them. This CDR3 has 18 amino acids. CDR3 in amino acids: CASSQTGGGLGAVGEQYF. CDR3 bases: TGTGCCAGCAGTCAAACCGGTGGGGGCCTCGGGGCGGTGGGAGAGCAGTACTTC.

The chain joins TRBV4-2 to TRBJ2-7; D is perhaps TRBD1 (5 bases). This CDR3 contains 12 residues. In germline, CDR1 is LGHNA, CDR2 YNFKEQ. Trimming removed 2 bases from V and 6 bases from J, with 8 bases in between. Here the CDR3 reads CASSQTGAEQYF. For the CDR3, the DNA is TGTGCCAGCAGCCAAACAGGTGCCGAGCAGTACTTC.